The rows below give T cell receptor beta chains drawn from one sample of a study of naive and memory T cell subsets. One entry per CDR3 protein results from TCRdb running MiXCR on the UMI-ligation and nested PCR reads. This table holds 120,000 to 150,000 distinct CDR3 sequences, around 21% found once. The sample taken for sequencing was naive CD8+ T cells from blood. Receptors originate from a human donor in good health. CDR3s include the opening cysteine and the closing phenylalanine or tryptophan. The order of the fields is J gene, V gene, D gene, clone size, CDR3 protein, CDR3 DNA. D genes are given only for firm matches. Clone size is stated in some rows and not others, as once, few, many or a class when expanded.

J: TRBJ2-1
V: TRBV6-2/TRBV6-3
D: TRBD2
size: NA
CDR3: CASRSSGRADNEQFF
DNA: TGTGCCAGCAGATCGAGCGGGAGGGCCGACAATGAGCAGTTCTTC

J: TRBJ1-4
V: TRBV9
D: NA
size: NA
CDR3: CASSVDWGNEEKLFF
DNA: TGTGCCAGCAGCGTAGATTGGGGGAATGAAGAAAAACTGTTTTTT

J: TRBJ1-1
V: TRBV7-2
D: NA
size: many
CDR3: CASSFRTENTEAFF
DNA: TGTGCCAGCAGCTTCAGGACAGAGAACACTGAAGCTTTCTTT

J: TRBJ2-7
V: TRBV5-4
D: NA
size: NA
CDR3: CASSKSTQGPEQYF
DNA: TGTGCCAGCAGCAAATCTACGCAGGGTCCCGAGCAGTACTTC

J: TRBJ2-2
V: TRBV5-1
D: NA
size: NA
CDR3: CASSGQNTGELFF
DNA: TGCGCCAGCAGCGGACAAAACACCGGGGAGCTGTTTTTT

J: TRBJ1-1
V: TRBV28
D: NA
size: few
CDR3: CASSLAQGYSTEAFF
DNA: TGTGCCAGCAGCCTTGCTCAGGGGTATAGCACTGAAGCTTTCTTT

J: TRBJ1-2
V: TRBV7-6
D: NA
size: few
CDR3: CASTFLEGSFDGYTF
DNA: TGTGCCAGCACCTTTCTAGAGGGCTCTTTCGACGGCTACACCTTC

J: TRBJ2-5
V: TRBV4-3
D: NA
size: NA
CDR3: CASSQDSMEETQYF
DNA: TGCGCCAGCAGCCAAGACTCGATGGAAGAGACCCAGTACTTC

J: TRBJ2-7
V: TRBV10-3
D: NA
size: NA
CDR3: CAIGVINSYEQYF
DNA: TGTGCCATCGGGGTGATCAACTCCTACGAGCAGTACTTC

J: TRBJ2-7
V: TRBV5-1
D: TRBD1
size: NA
CDR3: CASSPDRVEQCF
DNA: TGCGCCAGCAGTCCGGACAGGGTCGAGCAGTGCTTC

J: TRBJ1-5
V: TRBV12-3/TRBV12-4
D: TRBD1
size: few
CDR3: CASSGTGGYQPQHF
DNA: TGTGCCAGTTCCGGGACAGGGGGTTATCAGCCCCAGCATTTT

J: TRBJ2-1
V: TRBV7-6
D: TRBD2
size: NA
CDR3: CASSFSGSTYNEQFF
DNA: TGTGCCAGCAGTTTTAGCGGGAGTACCTACAATGAGCAGTTCTTC

J: TRBJ2-4
V: TRBV6-5
D: TRBD1
size: few
CDR3: CASILTGGQGGNIQYF
DNA: TGTGCCAGCATTCTCACGGGGGGACAGGGAGGAAACATTCAGTACTTC

J: TRBJ1-5
V: TRBV7-3
D: NA
size: NA
CDR3: CASIPKRSNQTQHF
DNA: TGTGCCAGCATCCCGAAACGGTCCAATCAAACCCAGCATTTT

J: TRBJ2-5
V: TRBV7-9
D: NA
size: NA
CDR3: CASSLGGADEETQYF
DNA: TGTGCCAGCAGCTTAGGAGGGGCGGACGAAGAGACCCAGTACTTC

J: TRBJ2-5
V: TRBV28
D: NA
size: NA
CDR3: CASSLSLAYQETQYF
DNA: TGTGCCAGCAGTTTATCGCTAGCCTACCAAGAGACCCAGTACTTC

J: TRBJ2-1
V: TRBV29-1
D: NA
size: NA
CDR3: CSVLMDKGTTPPARFNEQFF
DNA: TGCAGCGTTCTCATGGACAAGGGAACGACTCCCCCTGCGCGGTTCAATGAGCAGTTCTTC

J: TRBJ1-1
V: TRBV7-2
D: NA
size: many
CDR3: CASFRAGLNTEAFF
DNA: TGTGCCAGCTTCCGGGCAGGGTTGAACACTGAAGCTTTCTTT

J: TRBJ1-2
V: TRBV28
D: NA
size: few
CDR3: CASSLGHRYGYTF
DNA: TGTGCCAGCAGCCTCGGACACCGCTATGGCTACACCTTC

J: TRBJ2-3
V: TRBV5-4
D: NA
size: NA
CDR3: CASIDLGDTQYF
DNA: TGTGCCAGTATAGATCTAGGAGATACGCAGTATTTT

J: TRBJ1-1
V: TRBV10-3
D: NA
size: few
CDR3: CAIRTSDTNTEAFF
DNA: TGTGCCATTCGAACTTCGGACACTAACACTGAAGCTTTCTTT

J: TRBJ2-7
V: TRBV12-3/TRBV12-4
D: TRBD1
size: NA
CDR3: CASSSRDRVGYEQYF
DNA: TGTGCCAGCAGTTCCCGGGACAGGGTTGGCTACGAGCAGTACTTC

J: TRBJ1-1
V: TRBV13
D: NA
size: many
CDR3: CASSLGPNTEAFF
DNA: TGTGCCAGCAGCTTAGGGCCGAACACTGAAGCTTTCTTT

J: TRBJ2-2
V: TRBV25-1
D: NA
size: NA
CDR3: CASSEKNTGELFF
DNA: TGTGCCAGCAGTGAAAAAAACACCGGGGAGCTGTTTTTT

J: TRBJ1-6
V: TRBV27
D: NA
size: NA
CDR3: CASSFLVRGDNSPLHF
DNA: TGTGCCAGCAGTTTTTTGGTCCGGGGCGATAATTCACCCCTCCACTTT

J: TRBJ1-4
V: TRBV7-6
D: NA
size: NA
CDR3: CASSAGPLRGTQKLFF
DNA: TGTGCCAGCAGCGCCGGTCCCCTACGAGGGACGCAAAAACTGTTTTTT

J: TRBJ2-7
V: TRBV10-1
D: TRBD2
size: NA
CDR3: CASGEAGEQYF
DNA: TGCGCCAGCGGGGAAGCGGGAGAACAGTACTTC

J: TRBJ1-1
V: TRBV4-2
D: TRBD1
size: few
CDR3: CASSRLPGQGEGTEAFF
DNA: TGTGCCAGCAGCCGCCTACCGGGACAGGGGGAGGGCACTGAAGCTTTCTTT

J: TRBJ1-1
V: TRBV6-6
D: NA
size: many
CDR3: CASSYSTVNTEAFF
DNA: TGTGCCAGCAGTTACTCGACGGTGAACACTGAAGCTTTCTTT

J: TRBJ2-3
V: TRBV29-1
D: TRBD1
size: NA
CDR3: CSVPHSRTGGLTDTQYF
DNA: TGCAGCGTTCCGCACTCTAGGACAGGGGGCCTCACAGATACGCAGTATTTT

J: TRBJ2-5
V: TRBV2
D: TRBD1
size: NA
CDR3: CASSERTGGQETQYF
DNA: TGTGCCAGCAGTGAAAGGACAGGCGGACAAGAGACCCAGTACTTC

J: TRBJ1-1
V: TRBV27
D: TRBD1
size: NA
CDR3: CASSLSTGGSTEAFF
DNA: TGTGCCAGCAGTTTAAGCACAGGGGGGTCTACTGAAGCTTTCTTT

J: TRBJ1-3
V: TRBV28
D: NA
size: few
CDR3: CASSFREGKARLSGNTIYF
DNA: TGTGCCAGCAGTTTCCGGGAGGGGAAGGCTAGACTCTCTGGAAACACCATATATTTT

J: TRBJ1-1
V: TRBV20-1
D: NA
size: NA
CDR3: CSARWQGLENTEAFF
DNA: TGCAGTGCTAGATGGCAAGGGTTGGAGAACACTGAAGCTTTCTTT

J: TRBJ2-3
V: TRBV28
D: NA
size: NA
CDR3: CASNRGAGDTQYF
DNA: TGTGCCAGCAATAGGGGCGCGGGAGATACGCAGTATTTT

J: TRBJ2-7
V: TRBV27
D: TRBD2
size: NA
CDR3: CASRWSGGRSYEQYF
DNA: TGTGCCAGCAGATGGTCGGGCGGGAGATCCTACGAGCAGTACTTC

J: TRBJ1-1
V: TRBV7-9
D: NA
size: NA
CDR3: CASEGGGTEAFF
DNA: TGTGCCAGCGAGGGGGGTGGCACTGAAGCTTTCTTT

J: TRBJ2-7
V: TRBV6-5
D: NA
size: few
CDR3: CASSYSGSPGEQYF
DNA: TGTGCCAGCAGTTACTCAGGCAGTCCTGGCGAGCAGTACTTC

J: TRBJ1-5
V: TRBV15
D: NA
size: few
CDR3: CATSREPPVPGEPQHF
DNA: TGTGCCACCAGCAGAGAACCACCGGTCCCTGGAGAGCCCCAGCATTTT

J: TRBJ2-1
V: TRBV10-3
D: TRBD1
size: few
CDR3: CAIRRQGAYNEQFF
DNA: TGTGCCATCAGGAGACAGGGGGCATACAATGAGCAGTTCTTC

J: TRBJ2-3
V: TRBV7-9
D: NA
size: few
CDR3: CASSPPWSTDTQYF
DNA: TGTGCCAGCAGCCCCCCATGGAGCACAGATACGCAGTATTTT

J: TRBJ1-1
V: TRBV29-1
D: NA
size: NA
CDR3: CSVGGQRAGEAFF
DNA: TGCAGCGTTGGGGGCCAGAGGGCGGGTGAAGCTTTCTTT

J: TRBJ2-1
V: TRBV27
D: TRBD2
size: NA
CDR3: CASGPGGSSYNEQFF
DNA: TGTGCCAGCGGCCCGGGGGGATCTTCCTACAATGAGCAGTTCTTC

J: TRBJ1-1
V: TRBV15
D: NA
size: NA
CDR3: CATSGDLGYTEAFF
DNA: TGTGCCACCAGCGGGGACCTCGGGTACACTGAAGCTTTCTTT

J: TRBJ1-2
V: TRBV14
D: NA
size: few
CDR3: CASSLGGHYGYTF
DNA: TGTGCCAGCAGCCTCGGGGGACACTATGGCTACACCTTC

J: TRBJ1-1
V: TRBV9
D: NA
size: many
CDR3: CASSVEGTEAFF
DNA: TGTGCCAGCAGCGTAGAGGGCACTGAAGCTTTCTTT

J: TRBJ1-6
V: TRBV9
D: NA
size: NA
CDR3: CASTQEAGNYNSPLHF
DNA: TGTGCCAGCACCCAAGAAGCAGGGAATTATAATTCACCCCTCCACTTT

J: TRBJ2-7
V: TRBV27
D: NA
size: NA
CDR3: CATGSNPNEQYF
DNA: TGTGCCACGGGTTCTAATCCGAACGAGCAGTACTTC

J: TRBJ2-5
V: TRBV7-9
D: NA
size: few
CDR3: CASSLGIGVPEETQYF
DNA: TGTGCCAGCAGCTTGGGGATCGGAGTCCCGGAGGAGACCCAGTACTTC

J: TRBJ2-1
V: TRBV7-6
D: NA
size: many
CDR3: CAVQPTSRDEQFF
DNA: TGTGCCGTCCAGCCCACTAGTAGGGATGAGCAGTTCTTC

J: TRBJ2-3
V: TRBV27
D: TRBD2
size: large
CDR3: CASSARGLAGGPDTQYF
DNA: TGTGCCAGCAGTGCCCGGGGACTAGCGGGAGGGCCAGATACGCAGTATTTT

J: TRBJ2-5
V: TRBV24-1
D: NA
size: few
CDR3: CATSDRLGNQETQYF
DNA: TGTGCCACCAGTGATAGGTTGGGGAACCAAGAGACCCAGTACTTC

J: TRBJ2-3
V: TRBV12-3/TRBV12-4
D: NA
size: few
CDR3: CASISSEGRDTQYF
DNA: TGTGCCAGCATCTCGTCTGAGGGTAGAGATACGCAGTATTTT

J: TRBJ2-1
V: TRBV28
D: NA
size: few
CDR3: CASRQDSYNEQFF
DNA: TGTGCCAGCCGGCAGGACAGTTACAATGAGCAGTTCTTC